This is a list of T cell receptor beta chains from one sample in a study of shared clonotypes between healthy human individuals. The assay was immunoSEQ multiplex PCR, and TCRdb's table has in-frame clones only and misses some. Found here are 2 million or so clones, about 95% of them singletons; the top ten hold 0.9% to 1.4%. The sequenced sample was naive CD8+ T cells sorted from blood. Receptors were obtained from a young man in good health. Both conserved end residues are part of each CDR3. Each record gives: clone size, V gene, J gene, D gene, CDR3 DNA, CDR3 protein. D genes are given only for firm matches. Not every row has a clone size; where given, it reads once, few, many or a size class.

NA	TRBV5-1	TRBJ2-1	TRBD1	TGCGCCAGCAGTCAGACAGGGCCGAATGAGCAGTTCTTC	CASSQTGPNEQFF
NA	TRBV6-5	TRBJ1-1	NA	TGTGCCAGCAGTTACGGGTTGGGCACTGAAGCTTTCTTT	CASSYGLGTEAFF
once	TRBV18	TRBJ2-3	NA	TGTGCCAGCTCACCTTCCGGTGGTATAGATACGCAGTATTTT	CASSPSGGIDTQYF
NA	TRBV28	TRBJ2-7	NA	TGTGCCAGCAGTCACCCAGCGATGAGCTCCTACGAGCAGTACTTC	CASSHPAMSSYEQYF
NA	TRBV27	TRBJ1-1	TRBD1	TGTGCCAGCAGTATAATATTGACAGGGGGCGTCACTGAAGCTTTCTTT	CASSIILTGGVTEAFF
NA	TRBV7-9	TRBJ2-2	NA	TGTGCCAGCAGCGGGACACTGAACACCGGGGAGCTGTTTTTT	CASSGTLNTGELFF
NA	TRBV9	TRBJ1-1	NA	TGTGCCAGCAGCGTAGTCTGGAACACTGAAGCTTTCTTT	CASSVVWNTEAFF
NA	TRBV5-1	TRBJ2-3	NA	TGCGCCAGCCAAACGTCCCGGCACACAGATACGCAGTATTTT	CASQTSRHTDTQYF
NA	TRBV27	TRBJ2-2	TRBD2	TGTGCCAGCAGCCCGGGACTAGCGGGGAGAACCAACACCGGGGAGCTGTTTTTT	CASSPGLAGRTNTGELFF
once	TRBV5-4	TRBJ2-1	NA	TGTGCCAGCAGCTTGGGCGGGCTCGGTTTCTCCTACAATGAGCAGTTCTTC	CASSLGGLGFSYNEQFF
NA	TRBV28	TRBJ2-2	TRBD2	TGTGCCAGCAGACGTAGCGGGGCTAACACCGGGGAGCTGTTTTTT	CASRRSGANTGELFF
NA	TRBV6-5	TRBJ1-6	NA	TGTGCCAGCAGGGAAGGGGTTTCACCCCTCCACTTT	CASREGVSPLHF
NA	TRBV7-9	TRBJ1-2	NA	TGTGCCAGCAACGCCGACGGACTACACTATGGCTACACCTTC	CASNADGLHYGYTF
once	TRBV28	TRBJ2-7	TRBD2	TGTGCCAGCGACGCTAGCGGGAGTGCCTACGAGCAGTACTTC	CASDASGSAYEQYF
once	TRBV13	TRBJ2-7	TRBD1	TGTGCCAGCAGCTTAGGCCCCTACAGGGGCTACGAGCAGTACTTC	CASSLGPYRGYEQYF
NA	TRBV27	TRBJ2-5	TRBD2	TGTGCCAGCAGCTTTACCCTTCCTCGGGGGGTTCAAGAGACCCAGTACTTC	CASSFTLPRGVQETQYF
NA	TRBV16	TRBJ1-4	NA	TGTGCCAGCAGCCAACCGGGACTATCTGAAAAACTGTTTTTT	CASSQPGLSEKLFF
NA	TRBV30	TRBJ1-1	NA	TGTGCCCTGAGGCTACGTGGGGTGGGCACTGAAGCTTTCTTT	CALRLRGVGTEAFF
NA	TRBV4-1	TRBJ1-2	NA	TGCGCCAGCAGCCAAGGTTTGGGACCCCTGGTTGGCTACACCTTC	CASSQGLGPLVGYTF
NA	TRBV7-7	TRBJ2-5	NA	TGTGCTAGCAGCGAGAAGGGAGTAAGGTACCAAGAGACCCAGTACTTC	CASSEKGVRYQETQYF
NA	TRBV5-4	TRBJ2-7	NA	TGTGCCAGCGGATTGGGGGGTGACTACGAGCAGTACTTC	CASGLGGDYEQYF
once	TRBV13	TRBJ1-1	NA	TGTGCCAGCAGCTTAGGGCAGATGAACACTGAAGCTTTCTTT	CASSLGQMNTEAFF
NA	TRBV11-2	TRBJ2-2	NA	TGTGCCAGCAGCTTAGACAGGGCCGGATTCACCGGGGAGCTGTTTTTT	CASSLDRAGFTGELFF
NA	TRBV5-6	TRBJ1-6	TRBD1	TGTGCCAGCAGCGGGGACAGAGATAATTCACCCCTCCACTTT	CASSGDRDNSPLHF
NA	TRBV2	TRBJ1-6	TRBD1	TGTGCCAGCAGCGTTTTGACAGGGGGTACCTCCTATAATTCACCCCTCCACTTT	CASSVLTGGTSYNSPLHF
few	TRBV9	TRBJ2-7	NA	TGTGCCAGCAGCGTAGGGGGTCCGGGGTACGAGCAGTACTTC	CASSVGGPGYEQYF